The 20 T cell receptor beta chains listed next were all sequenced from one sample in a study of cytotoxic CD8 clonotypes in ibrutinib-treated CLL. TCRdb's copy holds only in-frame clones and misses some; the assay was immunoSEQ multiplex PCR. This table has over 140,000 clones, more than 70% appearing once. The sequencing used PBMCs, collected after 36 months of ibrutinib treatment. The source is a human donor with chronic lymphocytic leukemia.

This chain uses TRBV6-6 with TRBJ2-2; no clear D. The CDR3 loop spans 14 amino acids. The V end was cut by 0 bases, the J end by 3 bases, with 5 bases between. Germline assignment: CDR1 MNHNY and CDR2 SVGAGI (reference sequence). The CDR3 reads CASSYSTYTGELFF. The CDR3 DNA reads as TGTGCCAGCAGTTACTCGACTTACACCGGGGAGCTGTTTTTT.

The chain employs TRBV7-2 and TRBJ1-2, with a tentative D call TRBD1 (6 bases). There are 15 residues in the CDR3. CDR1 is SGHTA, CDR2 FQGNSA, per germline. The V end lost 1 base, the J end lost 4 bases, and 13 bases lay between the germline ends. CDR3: CASSLGSDRSYGYTF. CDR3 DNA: TGTGCCAGCAGCTTAGGGTCGGACAGAAGCTATGGCTACACCTTC.

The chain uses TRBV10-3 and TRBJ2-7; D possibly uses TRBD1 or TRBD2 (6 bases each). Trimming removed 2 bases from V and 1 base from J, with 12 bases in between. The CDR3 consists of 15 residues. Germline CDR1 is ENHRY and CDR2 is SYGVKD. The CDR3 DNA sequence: TGTGCCATCAGTGAGGTCGGGGGCCGGTCCTACGAGCAGTACTTC. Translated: CAISEVGGRSYEQYF.

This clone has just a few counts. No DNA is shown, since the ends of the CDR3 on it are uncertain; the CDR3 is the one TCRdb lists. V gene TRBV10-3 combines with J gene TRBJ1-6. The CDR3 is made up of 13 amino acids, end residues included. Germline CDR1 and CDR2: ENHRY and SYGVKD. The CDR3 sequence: CAISTSGNSPLHF.

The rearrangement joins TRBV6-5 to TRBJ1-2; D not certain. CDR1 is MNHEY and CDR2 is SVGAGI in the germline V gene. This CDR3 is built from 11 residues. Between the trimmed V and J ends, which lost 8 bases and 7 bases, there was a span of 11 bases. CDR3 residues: CASGPPSGYTF. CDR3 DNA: TGTGCCAGCGGGCCTCCCTCTGGCTACACCTTC.

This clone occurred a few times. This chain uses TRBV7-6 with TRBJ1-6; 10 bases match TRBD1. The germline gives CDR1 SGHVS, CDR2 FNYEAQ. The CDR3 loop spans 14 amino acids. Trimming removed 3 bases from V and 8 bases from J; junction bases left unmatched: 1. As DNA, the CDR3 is TGTGCCAGCAGCTTGGGACAGGGGTATTCACCCCTCCACTTT. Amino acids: CASSLGQGYSPLHF.

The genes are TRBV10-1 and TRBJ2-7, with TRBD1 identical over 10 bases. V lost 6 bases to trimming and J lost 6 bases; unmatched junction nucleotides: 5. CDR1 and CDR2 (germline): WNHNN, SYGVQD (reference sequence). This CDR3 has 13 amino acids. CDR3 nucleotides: TGCGCCAGCAGCGGACAGGGGGAAGGCGAGCAGTACTTC. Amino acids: CASSGQGEGEQYF.

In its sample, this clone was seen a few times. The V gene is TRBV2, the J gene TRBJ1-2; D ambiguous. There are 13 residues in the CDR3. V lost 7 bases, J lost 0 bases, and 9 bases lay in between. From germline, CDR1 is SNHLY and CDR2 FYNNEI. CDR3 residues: CASKVTSNYGYTF. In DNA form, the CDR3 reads TGTGCCAGCAAGGTCACTTCTAACTATGGCTACACCTTC.

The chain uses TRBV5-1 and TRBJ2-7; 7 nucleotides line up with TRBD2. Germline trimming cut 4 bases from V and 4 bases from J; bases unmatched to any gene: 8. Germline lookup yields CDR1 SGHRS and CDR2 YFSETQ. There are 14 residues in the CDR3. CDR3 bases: TGCGCCAGCAGCACTGGGACTACTATTTACGAGCAGTACTTC. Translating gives CASSTGTTIYEQYF.

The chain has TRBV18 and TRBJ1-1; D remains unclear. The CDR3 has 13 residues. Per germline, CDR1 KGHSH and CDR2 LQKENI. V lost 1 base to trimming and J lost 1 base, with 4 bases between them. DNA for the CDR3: TGTGCCAGCTCACCACAGAAGAACACTGAAGCTTTCTTT. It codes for CASSPQKNTEAFF.

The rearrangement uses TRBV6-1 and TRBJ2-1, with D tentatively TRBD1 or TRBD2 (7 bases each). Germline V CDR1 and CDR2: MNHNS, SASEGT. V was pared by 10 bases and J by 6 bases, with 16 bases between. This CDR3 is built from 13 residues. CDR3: CAIRQGGGNEQFF. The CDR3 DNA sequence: TGTGCCATCCGACAGGGCGGGGGCAATGAGCAGTTCTTC.

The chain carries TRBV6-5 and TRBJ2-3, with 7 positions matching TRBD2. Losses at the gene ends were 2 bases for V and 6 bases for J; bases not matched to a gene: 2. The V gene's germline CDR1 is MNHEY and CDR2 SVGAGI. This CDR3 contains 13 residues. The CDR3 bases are TGTGCCAGCAGTTACAATAGCGGGGATACGCAGTATTTT. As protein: CASSYNSGDTQYF.

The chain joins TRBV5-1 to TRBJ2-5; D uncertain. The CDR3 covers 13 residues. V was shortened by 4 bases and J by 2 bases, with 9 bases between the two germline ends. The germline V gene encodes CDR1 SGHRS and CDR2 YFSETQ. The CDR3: CASSRQLQETQYF. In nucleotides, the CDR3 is TGCGCCAGCAGCCGTCAGTTACAAGAGACCCAGTACTTC.

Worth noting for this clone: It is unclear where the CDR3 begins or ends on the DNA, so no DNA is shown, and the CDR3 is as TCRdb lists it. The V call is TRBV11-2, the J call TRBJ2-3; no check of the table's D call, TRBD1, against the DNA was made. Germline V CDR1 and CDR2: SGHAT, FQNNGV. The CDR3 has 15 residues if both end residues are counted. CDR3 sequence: CASSFGPGEADTQYF.

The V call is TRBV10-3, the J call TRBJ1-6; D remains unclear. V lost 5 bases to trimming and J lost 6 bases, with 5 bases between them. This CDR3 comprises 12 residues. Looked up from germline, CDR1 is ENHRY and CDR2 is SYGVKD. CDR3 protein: CAISPPNSPLHF. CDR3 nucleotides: TGTGCCATCAGTCCCCCTAATTCACCCCTCCACTTT.

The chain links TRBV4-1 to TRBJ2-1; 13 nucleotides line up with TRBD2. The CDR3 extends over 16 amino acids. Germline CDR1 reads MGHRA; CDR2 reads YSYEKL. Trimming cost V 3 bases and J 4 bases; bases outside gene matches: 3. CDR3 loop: CASSQPGLAGYNEQFF. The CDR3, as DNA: TGCGCCAGCAGCCAGCCGGGACTAGCGGGATACAATGAGCAGTTCTTC.

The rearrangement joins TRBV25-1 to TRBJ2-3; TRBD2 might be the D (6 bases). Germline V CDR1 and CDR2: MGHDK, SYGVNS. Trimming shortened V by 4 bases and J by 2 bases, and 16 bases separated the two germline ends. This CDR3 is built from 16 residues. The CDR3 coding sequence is TGTGCCAGCAGTGCCACCCGGGGGTTCTCCACAGATACGCAGTATTTT. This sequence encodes CASSATRGFSTDTQYF.

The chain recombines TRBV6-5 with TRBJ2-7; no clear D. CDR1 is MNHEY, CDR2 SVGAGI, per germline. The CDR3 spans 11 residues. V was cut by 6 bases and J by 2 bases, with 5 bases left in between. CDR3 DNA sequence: TGTGCCAGCAGACTTACCTACGAGCAGTACTTC. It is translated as CASRLTYEQYF.

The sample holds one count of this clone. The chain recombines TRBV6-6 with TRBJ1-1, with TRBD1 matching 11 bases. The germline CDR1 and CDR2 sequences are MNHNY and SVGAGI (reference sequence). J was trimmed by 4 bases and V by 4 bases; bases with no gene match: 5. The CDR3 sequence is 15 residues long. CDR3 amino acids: CASSWTGGRGTEAFF. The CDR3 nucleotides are TGTGCCAGCAGTTGGACAGGGGGCAGGGGCACTGAAGCTTTCTTT.

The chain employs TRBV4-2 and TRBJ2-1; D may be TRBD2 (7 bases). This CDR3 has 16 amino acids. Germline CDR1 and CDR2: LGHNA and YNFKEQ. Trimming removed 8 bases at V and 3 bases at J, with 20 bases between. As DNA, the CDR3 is TGTGCCAGCCAGGGGAGGGCGGCCTCACTCTACAATGAGCAGTTCTTC. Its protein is CASQGRAASLYNEQFF.